These 23 T cell receptor beta chains were all obtained from the same sample, sequenced in a study of T cell responses to AZD1222 COVID-19 vaccine. Clones were sequenced by immunoSEQ multiplex PCR, and TCRdb holds only the in-frame ones, with some missing. The data show roughly 150,000 clones, approximately 83% seen once. The starting material was peripheral blood, obtained on day 0 of AZD1222 vaccination. The receptor source for this set is an adult in good health.

The CDR3: CASSLHEKLFF. CDR3 nucleotide sequence: TGTGCCAGCAGCTTACACGAAAAACTGTTTTTT. The chain employs TRBV11-2 and TRBJ1-4, with D unresolved. The ends were cut back, 2 bases at V and 8 bases at J, with 3 bases in the middle. CDR3 length: 11 residues. The germline CDR1 and CDR2 sequences are SGHAT and FQNNGV.

The genes are TRBV27 and TRBJ1-1; D is uncertain. The CDR3 is 13 residues long. V lost 7 bases and J lost 1, with 10 bases in between. Germline CDR1 MNHEY, CDR2 SMNVEV (reference sequence). CDR3 coding DNA: TGTGCCAGCACCCGAAGGGAGAACACTGAAGCTTTCTTT. This translates into CASTRRENTEAFF.

The rearrangement links TRBV6-5 to TRBJ1-2; D is unresolved. The V and J ends lost 4 bases and 2 bases respectively, with 8 bases between them. The CDR3 is made up of 13 amino acids. Germline V lookup: CDR1 MNHEY, CDR2 SVGAGI. The CDR3 protein is CASSSSGNYGYTF. CDR3 sequence (DNA): TGTGCCAGCAGTTCCTCGGGAAACTATGGCTACACCTTC.

The chain couples TRBV4-2 to TRBJ2-3; 10 bases agree with TRBD2. CDR1 and CDR2 (germline): LGHNA, YNFKEQ. The CDR3 is 17 residues long. V lost 0 bases, J lost 6 bases, and 9 bases stayed unmatched. For the CDR3, the DNA is TGTGCCAGCAGCCAAGATCTAGCGGGGGACCATATGGATACGCAGTATTTT. Residues: CASSQDLAGDHMDTQYF.

This chain joins TRBV6-1 and TRBJ1-2; maybe TRBD1 (6 bases). The V and J ends lost 2 bases and 6 bases respectively, with 19 bases between them. The CDR3 contains 16 residues. Germline assignment: CDR1 MNHNS and CDR2 SASEGT. The CDR3 DNA reads TGTGCCAGCAGTGAAAACGGGCAGGGGAGGAGAAATGGCTACACCTTC. Translated, it gives CASSENGQGRRNGYTF.

The chain has TRBV11-2 and TRBJ1-1; 7 nucleotides match TRBD1. The CDR3 length is 14 residues. Germline values: CDR1 SGHAT, CDR2 FQNNGV. V lost 8 bases to trimming and J lost 0 bases; unmatched junction nucleotides: 6. CDR3 residues: CASGTGAMNTEAFF. DNA for the CDR3: TGTGCCAGCGGTACAGGGGCCATGAACACTGAAGCTTTCTTT.

The chain has TRBV4-1 and TRBJ2-3; D is possibly TRBD2 (6 bases). CDR3 length: 16 amino acids. Germline lookup yields CDR1 MGHRA and CDR2 YSYEKL. The V gene lost 0 bases and the J gene lost 1 base, with 11 bases spanning the gap. CDR3 region: CASSQEPGLGTDTQYF. CDR3 DNA sequence: TGCGCCAGCAGCCAAGAACCGGGACTCGGCACAGATACGCAGTATTTT.

The chain is built from TRBV23-1 and TRBJ1-3, with 7 nucleotides matching TRBD1. TRBV23-1 is recorded as an ORF, its role being uncertain. The CDR3 is 15 amino acids. J gave up 2 bases and V 3 bases, and 4 bases lay outside the gene matches. CDR3 amino acids: CASSHDRVAGNTIYF. The CDR3 DNA reads TGCGCCAGCAGTCATGACAGGGTAGCTGGAAACACCATATATTTT.

Only one count was recorded for this clone. CDR3 in amino acids: CASTRGLADTGELFF. CDR3 sequence (DNA): TGCGCCAGCACCCGTGGACTAGCGGACACCGGGGAGCTGTTTTTT. The gene calls are TRBV23-1 and TRBJ2-2; 10 bases are shared with TRBD2. TRBV23-1 is annotated as an ORF whose role is uncertain. The CDR3 runs 15 residues. Unmatched junction bases numbered 5, after V lost 7 bases and J lost 3 bases.

The J gene is TRBJ2-7, the V gene TRBV3-1 (or the pseudogene TRBV3-2), with a weak D call TRBD2 (5 bases). This CDR3 has 14 residues. Germline loops: CDR1 LGHDT, CDR2 YNNKEL (reference sequence). The V end was cut by 4 bases, the J end by 4 bases, with 14 bases between. CDR3 residues: CASSREGAGYEQYF. The DNA of the CDR3 is TGTGCCAGCAGCCGCGAGGGTGCTGGGTACGAGCAGTACTTC.

In regard to this clone: This same CDR3 is encoded by further DNA sequences in the sample. This chain uses TRBV27 with TRBJ2-5; D not certain. Germline lookup yields CDR1 MNHEY and CDR2 SMNVEV (reference sequence). Trimming took 2 bases from V and 4 from J, leaving 2 bases between them. The CDR3 contains 11 residues. This CDR3 reads CASSLGETQYF. The CDR3 nucleotides are TGTGCCAGCAGTTTAGGAGAGACCCAGTACTTC.

The gene calls are TRBV4-2 and TRBJ2-1; D possibly corresponds to TRBD1 (6 bases). This CDR3 contains 14 residues. Trimming removed 4 bases from V and 5 bases from J, with 12 bases in between. Germline V gives CDR1 LGHNA, CDR2 YNFKEQ. The DNA of the CDR3 is TGTGCCAGCAGCCTATACAGGGACCACAATGAGCAGTTCTTC. This encodes CASSLYRDHNEQFF.

The CDR3 reads CASSADRKSNQPQHF. DNA of the CDR3: TGTGCCAGCAGTGCGGACAGGAAAAGCAATCAGCCCCAGCATTTT. V usage is TRBV2 and J usage is TRBJ1-5; 7 bases match TRBD1. The CDR3 contains 15 residues. V shed 4 bases and J 1 base; nucleotides not matched to a gene: 4. Per the germline V gene, CDR1 is SNHLY and CDR2 is FYNNEI. The variable domain in full, completed from reference TRBV2 and TRBJ1-5, reads EPEVTQTPSHQVTQMGQEVILRCVPISNHLYFYWYRQILGQKVEFLVSFYNNEISEKSEIFDDQFSVERPDGSNFTLKIRSTKLEDSAMYFCASSADRKSNQPQHFGDGTRLSIL.

The CDR3 DNA reads as TGCGCCAGCAGCTTGGAGGAAGTGAACACTGAAGCTTTCTTT. This sequence encodes CASSLEEVNTEAFF. The chain couples TRBV5-1 to TRBJ1-1; no clear D gene. Per germline, CDR1 SGHRS and CDR2 YFSETQ. The CDR3 spans 14 residues. V was cut by 0 bases and J by 0 bases, with 6 bases left in between.

The chain recombines TRBV28 with TRBJ2-1, with TRBD1 matching over 8 bases. The CDR3 runs to 13 residues. The ends lost 6 bases at V and 8 bases at J; junction bases unmatched: 6. Germline assignment: CDR1 MDHEN and CDR2 SYDVKM. The CDR3 DNA sequence: TGTGCCAGCAGACTACAGGGGGGCGATGAGCAGTTCTTC. Translated, it gives CASRLQGGDEQFF.

This chain connects TRBV4-2 to TRBJ1-5, with D perhaps matching TRBD1 (6 bases). Germline V lookup: CDR1 LGHNA, CDR2 YNFKEQ. V lost 0 bases to trimming and J lost 6 bases, with 12 bases between them. The CDR3 runs to 15 residues. The CDR3 bases are TGTGCCAGCAGCCAAGATTTACAGGGTATTCAGCCCCAGCATTTT. Its translation is CASSQDLQGIQPQHF.

This clone was observed a handful of times. The chain carries TRBV15 and TRBJ1-5, with D unresolved. The germline gives CDR1 LNHNV, CDR2 YYDKDF (reference sequence). This CDR3 comprises 15 residues. The V end lost 6 bases, the J end lost 0 bases, and 12 bases lay between the germline ends. The DNA of the CDR3 is TGTGCCACCAGGGTGAATCTAAATAGCAATCAGCCCCAGCATTTT. This translates into CATRVNLNSNQPQHF.

This chain connects TRBV6-6 to TRBJ2-2; a weak D match, TRBD1 (5 bases). CDR1 is MNHNY, CDR2 SVGAGI, per germline (reference sequence). Trimming took off 6 bases at V and 2 bases at J, with 10 bases between the two ends. This CDR3 has 14 residues. The CDR3 loop reads CASRDTLNTGELFF. CDR3 in DNA: TGTGCCAGCAGGGACACCCTCAACACCGGGGAGCTGTTTTTT.

The rearrangement links TRBV5-4 to TRBJ2-1, with D possibly being TRBD2 (7 bases). Germline V lookup: CDR1 SGHNT, CDR2 YYREEE (reference sequence). The CDR3 spans 15 residues. V was pared by 3 bases and J by 6 bases, with 16 bases between. The CDR3 sequence: CASSSRGASSNEQFF. The CDR3 DNA follows: TGTGCCAGCAGCTCCCGGGGGGCCTCGTCCAATGAGCAGTTCTTC.

The chain carries TRBV5-1 and TRBJ1-1; 7 nucleotides agree with TRBD1. Germline V lookup: CDR1 SGHRS, CDR2 YFSETQ. The CDR3 consists of 13 residues. Losses at the gene ends were 0 bases for V and 6 bases for J; bases not matched to a gene: 2. CDR3 in amino acids: CASSLGQGAEAFF. The CDR3 DNA follows: TGCGCCAGCAGCTTGGGGCAGGGGGCTGAAGCTTTCTTT.

The chain employs TRBV29-1 and TRBJ1-3; a possible D gene is TRBD1 (5 bases). Trimming removed 4 bases from V and 2 bases from J, with 15 bases in between. Germline V gene lookup returns CDR1 SQVTM and CDR2 ANQGSEA. The CDR3 has 15 amino acids. CDR3 in DNA: TGCAGCGTTGGGTGGGGCTATGGGGCTGGAAACACCATATATTTT. The encoded protein is CSVGWGYGAGNTIYF.

This chain connects TRBV4-1 to TRBJ2-3; no firm D call. CDR1 and CDR2 from the germline V gene are MGHRA and YSYEKL. Trimming took off 0 bases at V and 2 bases at J, with 12 bases between the two ends. The CDR3 runs 16 residues. The CDR3, as DNA: TGCGCCAGCAGCCAAGATTCGGCAGGTTTCACAGATACGCAGTATTTT. This gives the protein CASSQDSAGFTDTQYF.

This clone appeared once. The chain has TRBV7-9 and TRBJ1-5, with D maybe TRBD1 (5 bases). V dropped 1 base and J dropped 4 bases, with 20 bases sitting between them. Germline V gives CDR1 SEHNR, CDR2 FQNEAQ (reference sequence). This CDR3 is built from 18 residues. The CDR3: CASSLDLGFMGPNQPQHF. In DNA, the CDR3 is TGTGCCAGCAGCTTAGATCTTGGGTTTATGGGGCCTAATCAGCCCCAGCATTTT. Full variable domain (outside the CDR3, taken from reference TRBV7-9 and TRBJ1-5): DTGVSQNPRHKITKRGQNVTFRCDPISEHNRLYWYRQTLGQGPEFLTYFQNEAQLEKSRLLSDRFSAERPKGSFSTLEIQRTEQGDSAMYLCASSLDLGFMGPNQPQHFGDGTRLSIL.